This T cell receptor beta chain comes out of a study of blood T cell repertoires in COVID-19. Study summary: Donors in the United States, Italy and Spain gave samples during acute or convalescent COVID-19. PBMCs, B-cell-depleted T cells, or T cells were the source of the cDNA or gDNA that made up the material.

Authors' analysis steps: Nucleated cell counts were estimated from reference gene primer amplification. Sequencing used immunoSEQ multiplex PCR; TCRdb keeps in-frame clones, though not all of them. V, J and clone size derive from that table, while D and trimming were established from the DNA sequence. This table has 65,000 to 90,000 clones, more than 65% appearing once. The V end lost 5 bases, the J end lost 8 bases, and 11 bases lay between the germline ends. Germline CDR1 is DFQATT and CDR2 is SNEGSKA (reference sequence). The CDR3 loop spans 11 amino acids. V usage is TRBV20-1 and J usage is TRBJ2-3, with D perhaps TRBD2 (5 bases). Material for sequencing was peripheral blood. The TCR comes from a human donor in a cohort sampled during active COVID-19. DNA of the CDR3: TGCAGTGCTCCCAGAGCGGCTACGCAGTATTTT. This encodes CSAPRAATQYF.